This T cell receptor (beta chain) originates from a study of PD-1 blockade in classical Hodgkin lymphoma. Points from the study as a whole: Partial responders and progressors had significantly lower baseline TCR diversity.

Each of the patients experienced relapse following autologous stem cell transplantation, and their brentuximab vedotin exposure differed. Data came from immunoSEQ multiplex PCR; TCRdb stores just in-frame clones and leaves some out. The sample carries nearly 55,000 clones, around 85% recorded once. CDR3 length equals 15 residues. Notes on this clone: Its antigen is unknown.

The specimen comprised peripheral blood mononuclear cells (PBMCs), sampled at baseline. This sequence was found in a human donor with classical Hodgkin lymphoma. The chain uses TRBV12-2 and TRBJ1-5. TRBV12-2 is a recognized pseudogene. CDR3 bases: TGTGCAAGTCGACCAACAGGAGGTATGGGTCAGCCCCAGCATTTT. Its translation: CASRPTGGMGQPQHF.